A selection of T cell receptor beta chains follows, all from one sample in a study of T cell responses to AZD1222 COVID-19 vaccine. Data came from immunoSEQ multiplex PCR; TCRdb stores just in-frame clones and leaves some out. This sample has 150,000 or so clones; around 89% occur once, and the top ten carry roughly 15%. The input for sequencing was peripheral blood, taken on day 0 of AZD1222 vaccination. These receptors were obtained from an adult in good health. CDR3s leave out the opening cysteine and the closing phenylalanine or tryptophan. The listing skips clone size in some rows; elsewhere it reads once, few, many or a size class.

J gene	clone size	CDR3 length	V gene	CDR3 protein
TRBJ1-5	-	11	TRBV2	ASSVSRNQPQH
TRBJ1-3	-	15	TRBV5-5	ASSLLTGTGGGNTIY
TRBJ1-1	-	12	TRBV24-1	APRGHIMNTEAF
TRBJ1-3	-	13	TRBV19	ASGTGDSSGNTIY
TRBJ1-1	-	11	TRBV24-1	ATSDLWTGEAF
TRBJ2-3	-	13	TRBV27	ASCRRDRGKDTQY
TRBJ1-4	-	14	TRBV4-3	ASSQESTGRGVKLF
TRBJ1-2	-	14	TRBV2	ASSERLGETNYGYT
TRBJ1-5	-	13	TRBV6-2/TRBV6-3	ASSYFGGRGQPQH
TRBJ1-2	once	10	TRBV6-5	ASKGENYGYT
TRBJ2-1	-	14	TRBV7-8	ASSLFRGISYNEQF
TRBJ1-5	once	11	TRBV12-3/TRBV12-4	ASSFQRNQPQH
TRBJ1-2	-	13	TRBV7-6	ASSLLSGSNYGYT
TRBJ1-2	-	11	TRBV10-3	AISEQHTNGYT
TRBJ2-3	-	15	TRBV4-2	ASSQGGRGYFADTQY
TRBJ2-1	-	12	TRBV7-7	ASSPSGDYNEQF
TRBJ1-2	-	14	TRBV6-2/TRBV6-3	ASSERGRVRVFGYT
TRBJ1-3	-	13	TRBV3-1/TRBV3-2	ASSQDQGTGNTIY
TRBJ1-1	-	14	TRBV6-5	ASSYSLIVGTTEAF
TRBJ1-3	once	14	TRBV9	ASSLTTGNSGNTIY
TRBJ1-1	-	13	TRBV5-1	ASSLQGTGNTEAF
TRBJ2-1	-	12	TRBV6-6	ASSTRTGYNGQF
TRBJ2-2	-	11	TRBV28	ASSSGSGGELF
TRBJ2-3	-	13	TRBV29-1	SVDKVGGGTDTQY
TRBJ1-5	-	13	TRBV3-1/TRBV3-2	ASSPTGVANQPQH
TRBJ1-2	-	12	TRBV19	ASSMWARVYGYT
TRBJ1-1	-	11	TRBV7-8	ASSFTAQGEAF
TRBJ1-2	-	12	TRBV4-1	ASSQAAGGYGYT
TRBJ1-1	-	11	TRBV3-1/TRBV3-2	ASSQEETLEAF
TRBJ1-1	-	12	TRBV7-3	ASSPGQGDTEAF
TRBJ2-2	-	13	TRBV11-2	ASIPGATNTGELF
TRBJ1-2	few	11	TRBV5-4	ASSLTGIEGYT
TRBJ1-1	-	14	TRBV7-2	ASSQNRQGARTEAF
TRBJ1-2	-	13	TRBV14	ASSQVLVQGSGYT
TRBJ1-4	-	14	TRBV29-1	SAGTTGVETNEKLF
TRBJ1-1	-	15	TRBV4-1	ASSQGIPSGGVTEAF
TRBJ1-5	-	13	TRBV6-5	ASSYSRWLNQPQH
TRBJ2-3	-	15	TRBV19	ASSIKGAGGGADTQY
TRBJ1-1	-	13	TRBV6-5	ASTSTFNMNTEAF
TRBJ1-4	-	10	TRBV20-1	SASLAEEKLF
TRBJ2-5	-	13	TRBV9	ASSVAGQGQETQY
TRBJ2-3	-	17	TRBV7-2	ASSLESMGQGVFTDTQY
TRBJ1-4	once	13	TRBV7-9	ASSSTEGFGEKLF
TRBJ1-1	-	11	TRBV3-1/TRBV3-2	ASTPTVNTEAF